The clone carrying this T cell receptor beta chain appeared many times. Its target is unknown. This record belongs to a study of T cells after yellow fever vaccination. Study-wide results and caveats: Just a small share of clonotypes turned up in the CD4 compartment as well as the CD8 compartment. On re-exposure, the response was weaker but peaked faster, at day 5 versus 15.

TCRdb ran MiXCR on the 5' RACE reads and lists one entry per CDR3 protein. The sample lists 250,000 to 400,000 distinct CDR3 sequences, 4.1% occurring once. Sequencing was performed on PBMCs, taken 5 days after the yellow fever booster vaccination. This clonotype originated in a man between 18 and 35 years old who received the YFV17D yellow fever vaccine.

CDR3 protein: CASSYSRAGDTQYF. The CDR3 DNA reads as TGTGCCAGCAGTTACTCCAGGGCCGGGGATACGCAGTATTTT. V and J are TRBV6-5 and TRBJ2-3; a possible D gene is TRBD1 (5 bases). Germline V gene sequence: CDR1 MNHEY, CDR2 SVGAGI. Trimming cost V 0 bases and J 6 bases, with 10 bases left between them. CDR3 length: 14 residues.